What follows describes a single TCR beta chain. The germline V gene has CDR1 MNHNY and CDR2 SVGAGI (reference sequence). CDR3 length equals 15 residues. The V gene lost 2 bases and the J gene lost 6 bases, with 11 bases spanning the gap. The data were taken from a study of shared clonotypes between healthy human individuals. Data came from immunoSEQ multiplex PCR; TCRdb stores just in-frame clones and leaves some out. Of more than 2 million clones listed, over 85% were seen once; the top ten hold around 0.13%. The sample was naive CD4+ T cells sorted from blood. Subset noted: CD45RA+ positively selected. This chain joins TRBV6-6 and TRBJ1-6; D is possibly TRBD1 (5 bases). The clonotype comes from a young man in good health. CDR3 region: CASSYGAGRNSPLHF. The CDR3 DNA sequence: TGTGCCAGCAGTTACGGGGCAGGGCGTAATTCACCCCTCCACTTT.